A single T cell receptor (beta chain) is shown here with its context. It has no known antigen specificity. Per-base qualities were not stored, and no clone one base away is much larger. The data were taken from a study of T-cell memory formation after mild COVID-19 (dated by TCRdb to the early 2020s). General notes on the study: TCR sequence clusters from the two donors were found to be largely donor specific. In two donors, T-cell clones that expanded and contracted after mild COVID-19 were followed by sequencing TCRalpha and TCRbeta repertoires longitudinally. Two young, previously healthy adult volunteers, one female and one male, were included in the cohort. Results and caveats for the whole study, not just this receptor: Clones contracting from day 15 to 85 had balanced CD4/CD8 phenotypes, while a second wave expanding from day 15 to 37 was biased towards CD4+. Some responding clones were detected in pre-infection memory, which suggested that pre-existing cross-reactive memory T cells had joined the SARS-CoV-2 response. The study covered only two mild cases, and larger cohorts including severe cases with pre-infection samples were considered necessary. Contracting CD4+ clones were located mainly in the CM and EM memory subsets, whereas CD8+ clones were found to be enriched in EMRA. Whether the second-wave clones peaking on day 37 were SARS-CoV-2 specific was not confirmed.

From the cysteine through the phenylalanine, the CDR3 covers 13 amino acids. The CDR3 DNA has 39 bases and is translated from base 1. V is shortened by 5 bases, J by 5 bases, and the region joining them spans 12 bases. Via the germline V gene, CDR1 is MNHEY and CDR2 SVGAGI. Instrument used: Illumina NovaSeq 6000. cDNA libraries for TCRalpha and TCRbeta were prepared by 5'RACE using constant-segment primers, with sample barcodes and unique molecular identifiers added. RNA was extracted from every sample with Trizol reagent. Libraries were amplified in two PCR steps, with a second sample barcode and Illumina TruSeq adapters added in the second step. The libraries were sequenced on an Illumina NovaSeq using 2 x 150 bp paired-end reads. The paper's processing steps were these. The reads were demultiplexed and collapsed into UMI-guided consensus sequences using migec v1.2.7. Using mixcr v2.1.11, the UMI consensuses were aligned to TRA and TRB V and J templates and assembled into clonotypes. Clonotypes were classified as expanded or contracted when called significant by both edgeR and NoisET, with noise models trained on biological replicates. For edgeR calls, a false discovery rate-adjusted p below 0.01 and a log2 fold-change threshold of 1 were applied. PCA with hierarchical clustering of max-normalized trajectories of the 1000 most abundant clonotypes was used as exploratory dynamics analysis. Separately sequenced CD4+ and CD8+ repertoires were used to assign the CD4 or CD8 phenotype of responding clones. TCRdb trimmed the raw reads at Q25, called clones with MiXCR and kept productive beta chains. Entries are consolidated by CDR3 protein sequence, retaining the most common genes and DNA. TCRdb assigned the V and J calls; the authors' analysis was not used. The sample profile shows about 130,000 distinct CDR3 sequences; about 18% of them were found once. The top ten clonotypes cover approximately 5.5% of the sample.

Ficoll-Paque density gradient centrifugation was used to isolate PBMCs. The sequence joins TRBV6-5 to TRBJ2-5; the D segment cannot be called with confidence. The receptor comes from a man aged 18-30 years who had mild COVID-19 (a few samples of this study predate the infection). The sample titles of this study are shuffled in the database, so cell type and time point are left out; the donor was told from shared clones. Sequences were obtained from PBMCs or a T cell subset sorted from them (not recorded which). In nucleotides, the sequence is TGTGCCAGCAGTCCCCCGGGCACCGAGACCCAGTACTTC. This sequence encodes CASSPPGTETQYF.